Given below is one TCR beta chain in context. In the original workflow: Amplification with reference gene primers provided the estimates of nucleated cell counts. This table comes from immunoSEQ multiplex PCR, and its TCRdb copy is limited to in-frame clones, with some not included. V, J and clone size are those of that table, while D and trimming were read from the DNA. The sample lists 430,000 or so clones; 80% to 90% were seen once. Patients in Seattle were enrolled during active infection, then followed longitudinally. This entry comes from a study of blood T cell repertoires in COVID-19. Looking at the study overall: The United States, Italy and Spain were the sources of the acute and convalescent COVID-19 samples. PBMCs, B-cell-depleted T cells, or T cells were the source of the cDNA or gDNA that made up the material.

V dropped 3 bases and J dropped 0 bases, with 12 bases sitting between them. CDR1 and CDR2 (germline): KGHSH, LQKENI. This CDR3 spans 15 amino acids. The chain couples TRBV18 to TRBJ2-7; D is unclear. This receptor was obtained from a man between 18 and 29 years old with COVID-19, enrolled during active disease. The source material was peripheral blood. The CDR3 DNA sequence: TGTGCCAGCTCACCCCCCCCTGCCGGCTCCTACGAGCAGTACTTC. Residues: CASSPPPAGSYEQYF.